This TCR beta chain emerged from a study of blood T cells in healthy people across ages. The CDR3 is 15 amino acids. After removal of 6 bases from V and 1 base from J, the junction contained 6 bases not matched to a gene. In germline, CDR1 is MDHEN, CDR2 SYDVKM. Only a few counts were recorded for this clonotype. The antigen is unknown. Whole-study findings and limits: A strong correlation between TCR beta diversity and naive T cell percentage was seen.

Combining a sample-barcoded 5' primer with a J-beta primer mix, a second PCR ran for 7 to 11 cycles. TCRdb called the 5' RACE reads again in MiXCR, with one record for every CDR3 protein. There are about 1,400,000 distinct CDR3 sequences in the sample; around 39% occur only once, and approximately 7.9% lies in the top ten. V gene TRBV28 combines with J gene TRBJ2-7, with 10 bases matching TRBD1. This sequence was found in a young woman in good health. The sequencing sample was made of blood. The CDR3 DNA reads as TGTGCCAGCAGCACCGCGGACAGGGGGTCCTACGAGCAGTACTTC. It codes for CASSTADRGSYEQYF.